The clone carrying this T cell receptor (beta chain) appeared many times. The data originate from a study of read filtering for tumor transcriptome and immune sequencing. CDR3 length: 13 residues. CDR1 is SQVTM and CDR2 is ANQGSEA in the germline V gene. Between the trimmed V and J ends, which lost 5 bases and 2 bases, there was a span of 12 bases. This library used roughly 370 ng RNA and molecular barcoded adaptors spanning alpha/delta and beta/gamma chains. TCRdb reprocessed the reads via MiXCR and lists one record per CDR3 protein. Of about 63,000 distinct CDR3 sequences in the sample, over 11% are singletons; the top ten hold about 44%.

V usage is TRBV29-1 and J usage is TRBJ2-5; D is uncertain. The sample was a population of CD138-negative cells sorted from bone marrow. The source of this sequence is a donor older than 35 with multiple myeloma. The CDR3 sequence: CSVKGRPQETQYF. The CDR3 region has the DNA TGCAGCGTTAAAGGGCGGCCTCAAGAGACCCAGTACTTC. Complete variable domain (other parts from reference TRBV29-1 and TRBJ2-5): SAVISQKPSRDICQRGTSLTIQCQVDSQVTMMFWYRQQPGQSLTLIATANQGSEATYESGFVIDKFPISRPNLTFSTLTVSNMSPEDSSIYLCSVKGRPQETQYFGPGTRLLVL.